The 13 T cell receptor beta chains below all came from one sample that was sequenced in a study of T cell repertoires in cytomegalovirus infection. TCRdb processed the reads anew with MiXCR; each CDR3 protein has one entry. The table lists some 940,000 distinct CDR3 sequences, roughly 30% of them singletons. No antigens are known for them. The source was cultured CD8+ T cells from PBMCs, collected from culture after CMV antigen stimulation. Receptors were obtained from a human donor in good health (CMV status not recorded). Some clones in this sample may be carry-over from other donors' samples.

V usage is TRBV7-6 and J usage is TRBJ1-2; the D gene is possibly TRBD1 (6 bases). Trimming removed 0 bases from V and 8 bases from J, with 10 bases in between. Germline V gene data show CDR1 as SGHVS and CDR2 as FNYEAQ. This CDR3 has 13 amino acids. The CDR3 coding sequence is TGTGCCAGCAGCTTAGCGGGGGCGAAGGGCTACACCTTC. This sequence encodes CASSLAGAKGYTF.

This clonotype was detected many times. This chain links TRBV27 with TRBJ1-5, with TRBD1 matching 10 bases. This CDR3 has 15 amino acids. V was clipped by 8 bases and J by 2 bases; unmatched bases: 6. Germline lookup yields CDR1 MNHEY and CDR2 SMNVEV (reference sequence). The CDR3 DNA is TGTGCCAGCCGACAGGGGGCGAATGGCAATCAGCCCCAGCATTTT. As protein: CASRQGANGNQPQHF.

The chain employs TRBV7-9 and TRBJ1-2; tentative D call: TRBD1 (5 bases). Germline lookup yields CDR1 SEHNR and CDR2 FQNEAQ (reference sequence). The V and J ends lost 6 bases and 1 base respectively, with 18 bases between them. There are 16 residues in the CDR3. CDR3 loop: CASRDGAGVFNYGYTF. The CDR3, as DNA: TGTGCCAGCAGGGACGGGGCAGGCGTATTTAACTATGGCTACACCTTC.

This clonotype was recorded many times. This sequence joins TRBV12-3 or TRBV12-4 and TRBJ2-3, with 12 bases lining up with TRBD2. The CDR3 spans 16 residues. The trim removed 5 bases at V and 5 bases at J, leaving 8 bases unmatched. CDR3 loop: CASSTWTSGEGDTQYF. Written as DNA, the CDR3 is TGTGCCAGCAGTACCTGGACTAGCGGGGAGGGAGATACGCAGTATTTT.

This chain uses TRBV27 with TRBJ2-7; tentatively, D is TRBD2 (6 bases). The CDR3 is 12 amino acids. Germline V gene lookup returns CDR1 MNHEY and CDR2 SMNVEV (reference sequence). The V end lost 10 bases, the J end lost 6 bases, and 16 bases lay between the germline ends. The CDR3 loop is CATKTEGLEQYF. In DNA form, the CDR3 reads TGTGCCACAAAGACGGAGGGTCTCGAGCAGTACTTC.

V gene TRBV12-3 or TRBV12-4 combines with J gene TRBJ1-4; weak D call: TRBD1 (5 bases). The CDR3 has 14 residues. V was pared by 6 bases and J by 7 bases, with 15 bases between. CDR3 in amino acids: CASSLGTLPEKLFF. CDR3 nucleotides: TGTGCCAGCAGCCTCGGGACCCTTCCTGAAAAACTGTTTTTT.

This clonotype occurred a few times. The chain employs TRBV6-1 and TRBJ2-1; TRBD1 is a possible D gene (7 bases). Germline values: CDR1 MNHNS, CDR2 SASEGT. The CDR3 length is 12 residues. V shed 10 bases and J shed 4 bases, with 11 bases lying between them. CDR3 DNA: TGTGCCACGCGGGACAGATACAATGAGCAGTTCTTC. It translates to CATRDRYNEQFF.

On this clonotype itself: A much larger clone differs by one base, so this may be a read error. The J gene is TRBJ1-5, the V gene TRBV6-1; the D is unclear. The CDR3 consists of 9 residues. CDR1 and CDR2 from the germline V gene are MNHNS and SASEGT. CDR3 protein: CASSQPQHF. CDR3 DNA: TGTGCCAGCAGTCAGCCCCAGCATTTT.

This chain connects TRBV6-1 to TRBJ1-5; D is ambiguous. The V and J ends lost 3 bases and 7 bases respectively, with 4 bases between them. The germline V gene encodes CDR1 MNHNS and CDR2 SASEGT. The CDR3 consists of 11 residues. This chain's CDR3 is CASSDWQPQHF. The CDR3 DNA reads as TGTGCCAGCAGTGATTGGCAGCCCCAGCATTTT.

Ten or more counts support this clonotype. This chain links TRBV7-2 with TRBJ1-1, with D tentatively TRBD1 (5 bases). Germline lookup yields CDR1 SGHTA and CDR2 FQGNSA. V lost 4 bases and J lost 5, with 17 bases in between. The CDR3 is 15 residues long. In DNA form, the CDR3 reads TGTGCCAGCAGCTCCGGGGGGGTCCGGACGACTGAAGCTTTCTTT. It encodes CASSSGGVRTTEAFF.

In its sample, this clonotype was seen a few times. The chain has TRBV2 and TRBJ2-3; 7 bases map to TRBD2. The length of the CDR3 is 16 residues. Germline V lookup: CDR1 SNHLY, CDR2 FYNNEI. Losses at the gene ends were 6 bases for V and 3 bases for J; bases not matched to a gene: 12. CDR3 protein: CASRLSGGGSTDTQYF. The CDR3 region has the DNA TGTGCCAGCAGGCTTAGTGGGGGGGGGAGTACAGATACGCAGTATTTT.

This CDR3 is CASSLIGISEQYF. CDR3 DNA sequence: TGTGCCAGCAGTTTAATTGGGATCAGCGAGCAGTACTTC. The chain employs TRBV12-3 or TRBV12-4 and TRBJ2-7; no firm D call. The CDR3 is 13 residues long. The V end was cut by 2 bases, the J end by 6 bases, with 11 bases between.

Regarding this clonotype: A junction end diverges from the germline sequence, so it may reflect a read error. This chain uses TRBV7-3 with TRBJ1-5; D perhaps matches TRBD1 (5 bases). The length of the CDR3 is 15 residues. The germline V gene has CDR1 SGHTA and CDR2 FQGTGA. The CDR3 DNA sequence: TGTACCAGCAGTCTCACAGGATATAGCAATCAGCCCCAGCATTTT. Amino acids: CTSSLTGYSNQPQHF.